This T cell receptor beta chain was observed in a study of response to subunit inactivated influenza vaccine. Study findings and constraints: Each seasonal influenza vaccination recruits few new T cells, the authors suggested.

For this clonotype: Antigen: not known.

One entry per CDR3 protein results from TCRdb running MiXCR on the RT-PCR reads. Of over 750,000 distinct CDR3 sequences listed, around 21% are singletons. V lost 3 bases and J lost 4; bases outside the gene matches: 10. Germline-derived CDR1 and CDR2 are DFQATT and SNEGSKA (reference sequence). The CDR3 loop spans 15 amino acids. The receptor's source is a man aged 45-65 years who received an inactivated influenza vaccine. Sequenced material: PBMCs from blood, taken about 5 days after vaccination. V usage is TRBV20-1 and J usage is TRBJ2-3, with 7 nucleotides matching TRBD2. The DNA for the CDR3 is TGCAGTGCTAGTCAACCGGGAGGACCCCCAGATACGCAGTATTTT. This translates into CSASQPGGPPDTQYF.